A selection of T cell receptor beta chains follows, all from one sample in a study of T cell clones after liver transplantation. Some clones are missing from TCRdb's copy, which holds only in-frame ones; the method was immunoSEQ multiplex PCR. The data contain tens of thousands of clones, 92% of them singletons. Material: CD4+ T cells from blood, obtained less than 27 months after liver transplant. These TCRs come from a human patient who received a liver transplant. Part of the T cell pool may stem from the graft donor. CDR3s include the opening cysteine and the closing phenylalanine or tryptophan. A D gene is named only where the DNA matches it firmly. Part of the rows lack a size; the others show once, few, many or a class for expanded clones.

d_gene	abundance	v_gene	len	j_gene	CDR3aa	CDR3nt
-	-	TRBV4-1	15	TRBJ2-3	CASSQNPSEADTQYF	TGCGCCAGCAGCCAGAACCCCTCGGAAGCAGATACGCAGTATTTT
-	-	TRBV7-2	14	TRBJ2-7	CASGGSSSSYEQYF	TGTGCCAGCGGGGGATCTTCGAGCTCCTACGAGCAGTACTTC
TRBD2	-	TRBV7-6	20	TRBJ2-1	CASSLRPSSATSGSYNEQFF	TGTGCCAGCAGCTTACGGCCCTCTTCCGCTACTAGCGGGTCCTACAATGAGCAGTTCTTC
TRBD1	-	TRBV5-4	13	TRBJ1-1	CASSSQDRGEAFF	TGTGCCAGCAGTTCCCAGGACAGGGGGGAAGCTTTCTTT
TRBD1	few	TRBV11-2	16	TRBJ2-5	CASSIRDSLYQETQYF	TGTGCCAGCAGTATCCGGGACAGCTTATACCAAGAGACCCAGTACTTC
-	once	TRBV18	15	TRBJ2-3	CASSPPGRSTDTQYF	TGTGCCAGCTCACCACCGGGTCGTAGCACAGATACGCAGTATTTT
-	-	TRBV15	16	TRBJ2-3	CATSRGEGWRSDTQYF	TGTGCCACCAGCAGAGGAGAGGGTTGGAGGTCGGATACGCAGTATTTT
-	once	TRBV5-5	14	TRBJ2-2	CASSLQTYTGELFF	TGTGCCAGCAGCCTCCAAACTTACACCGGGGAGCTGTTTTTT
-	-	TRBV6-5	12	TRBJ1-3	CASGRSGNTIYF	TGTGCCAGCGGCCGGTCTGGAAACACCATATATTTT
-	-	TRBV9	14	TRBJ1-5	CASSVGRSNQPQHF	TGTGCCAGCAGCGTAGGACGGAGCAATCAGCCCCAGCATTTT
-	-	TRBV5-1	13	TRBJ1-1	CASSLNANTEAFF	TGCGCCAGCAGCTTAAACGCGAACACTGAAGCTTTCTTT
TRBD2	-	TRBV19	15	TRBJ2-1	CASSTGLASGNEQFF	TGTGCCAGTAGTACGGGACTAGCGTCGGGCAATGAGCAGTTCTTC
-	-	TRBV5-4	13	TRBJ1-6	CASSLAGGSPLHF	TGTGCCAGCAGCTTGGCCGGGGGTTCACCCCTCCACTTT
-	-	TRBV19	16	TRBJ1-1	CASSDSGTPVGTEAFF	TGTGCCAGTAGTGACTCCGGGACCCCCGTAGGGACTGAAGCTTTCTTT
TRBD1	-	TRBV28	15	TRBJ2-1	CASSEDRGSYNEQFF	TGTGCCAGCAGTGAGGACAGGGGCTCCTACAATGAGCAGTTCTTC
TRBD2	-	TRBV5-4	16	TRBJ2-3	CASSLVAGGGTDTQYF	TGTGCCAGCAGCTTGGTAGCGGGAGGAGGGACAGATACGCAGTATTTT
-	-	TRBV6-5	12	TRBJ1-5	CASKENNQPQHF	TGTGCCAGCAAAGAGAACAATCAGCCCCAGCATTTT